The source of this T cell receptor beta chain is a study of early T cells in non-severe SARS-CoV-2 infection. The wider study: Whole-blood bulk RNA, unsorted, was sequenced, and chains were unpaired. Findings and limits, study-wide: In VDJdb matching, anti-spike CD8 responses were favored while private and CD4 specificities went missing.

Individual cDNA molecules were tagged with unique molecular identifiers, the study reported. MiXCR, run by TCRdb on the 5' RACE reads, gives a single entry per CDR3 protein. The table shows more than 65,000 distinct CDR3 sequences, with about 12% occurring only once. CDR1 is DFQATT, CDR2 SNEGSKA, per germline (reference sequence). V was cut by 1 base and J by 3 bases, with 24 bases left in between. The length of the CDR3 is 18 residues. This clonotype was observed at least ten times. Its antigen is not identified. The receptor comes from an adult who was a healthcare worker with PCR-confirmed SARS-CoV-2 infection or an uninfected control (not recorded which). V and J are TRBV20-1 and TRBJ1-2; D possibly corresponds to TRBD1 (5 bases). The sequenced sample consisted of whole blood. The CDR3 DNA follows: TGCAGTGCTAGAGTTATAAAGAGTCGGGGCAGGAGGCACTATGGCTACACCTTC. This translates into CSARVIKSRGRRHYGYTF.